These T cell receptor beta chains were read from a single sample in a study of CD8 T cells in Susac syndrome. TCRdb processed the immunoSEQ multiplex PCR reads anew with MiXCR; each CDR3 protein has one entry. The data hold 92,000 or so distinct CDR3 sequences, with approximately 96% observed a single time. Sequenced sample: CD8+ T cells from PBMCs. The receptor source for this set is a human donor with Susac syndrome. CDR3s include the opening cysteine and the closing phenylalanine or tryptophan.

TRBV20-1 CSAFSQGDGYTF
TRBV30 CAWSGHGGGAVETQYF
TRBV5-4 CASRIRGSTGELFF
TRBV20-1 CSARDRVNADTQYF
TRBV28 CASSLLGAGSTDTQYF
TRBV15 CATSYSPRASSYEQYF
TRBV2 CASSEAFF
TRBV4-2 CASSQAPGAGEQFF
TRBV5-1 CASTIGNSPLHF
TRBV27 CASSPGQGSYGYTF
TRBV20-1 CSARVVGVGTDTQYF
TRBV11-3 CASSLGGTGGAEAEAFF
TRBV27 CASSPRPGLSNQPQHF
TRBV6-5 CASSYTFTGELFF
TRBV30 CAWSVRAGGNAEAFF
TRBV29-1 CSVRDRVITEAFF
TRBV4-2 CASSHRQGSEQYF
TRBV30 CAGGPDSYTEAFF
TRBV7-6 CASSLGSGTRHSPLHF
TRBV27 CASSLYPNSPLHF
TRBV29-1 CSVDPAGSYYGYTF
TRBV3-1 CASSQKGLAGGRTDTQYF
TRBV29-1 CSATTLDRGIYEQYF
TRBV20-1 CSASPTGGYTF
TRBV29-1 CSVVGDENTEAFF
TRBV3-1 CASSHGAGGATNEKLFF
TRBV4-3 CASSQENWLNNSPLHF
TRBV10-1 CASSESGLASYNEQFF
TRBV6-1 CASGQAGTKYF
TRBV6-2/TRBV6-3 CASSSVGYLNTEAFF
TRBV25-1 CASSEYRAALTF
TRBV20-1 CSASRPGEYEQYF